A single sample is the source of the 13 T cell receptor beta chains below, sequenced in a study of control samples from healthy donors and cancer patients. The repertoire was sequenced with immunoSEQ multiplex PCR; TCRdb's copy has only in-frame clones and lacks some. The data contain approximately 60,000 clones, around 93% of them seen just once; the ten biggest clones take up 0.75% to 0.95%. Sample: PBMCs. The receptors originated from a man aged 30 to 45 with colorectal cancer.

The rearrangement uses TRBV3-1 (or the pseudogene TRBV3-2) and TRBJ2-1; D gene ambiguous. Germline CDR1 LGHDT, CDR2 YNNKEL (reference sequence). The CDR3 length is 11 residues. V gave up 6 bases and J gave up 6 bases, with 6 bases separating them. The CDR3 is CASRGINEQFF. The CDR3 region has the DNA TGTGCCAGCAGGGGGATCAATGAGCAGTTCTTC.

The chain couples TRBV7-9 to TRBJ1-2; D not resolved. This CDR3 region has 14 residues. Germline CDR1 reads SEHNR; CDR2 reads FQNEAQ (reference sequence). V gave up 1 base and J gave up 8 bases, with 14 bases separating them. CDR3 coding DNA: TGTGCCAGCAGCTTAGACCCACTGAATGGGGGCTACACCTTC. It encodes CASSLDPLNGGYTF.

With respect to this clone: The sample carries other DNA sequences with the same CDR3. This chain links TRBV12-5 with TRBJ2-2, with TRBD1 matching 7 bases. This CDR3 is built from 14 residues. Trimming cost V 5 bases and J 5 bases; bases outside gene matches: 5. CDR1 is LGHNT and CDR2 is FRNRAP in the germline V gene. The CDR3 DNA is TGTGCTAGTGGTGACAGGGTCGGGACCGGGGAGCTGTTTTTT. It is translated as CASGDRVGTGELFF.

The chain carries TRBV7-9 and TRBJ2-7; possible D gene TRBD2, 5 bases. V shed 10 bases and J shed 2 bases, with 18 bases lying between them. The V gene's germline CDR1 is SEHNR and CDR2 FQNEAQ (reference sequence). CDR3 length: 14 residues. CDR3 region: CATEVGGRTYEQYF. CDR3 nucleotide sequence: TGTGCCACCGAGGTAGGAGGCAGAACCTACGAGCAGTACTTC.

The chain recombines TRBV7-2 with TRBJ1-5, with D possibly being TRBD1 (6 bases). In germline, CDR1 is SGHTA, CDR2 FQGNSA. The CDR3 has 16 residues. V was shortened by 1 base and J by 6 bases, with 16 bases between the two germline ends. CDR3 in amino acids: CASSLVGTRGVQPQHF. CDR3 nucleotides: TGTGCCAGCAGCTTAGTCGGGACAAGGGGTGTTCAGCCCCAGCATTTT.

This rearrangement joins TRBV5-6 to TRBJ1-5, with D unresolved. This CDR3 contains 12 residues. The V gene lost 1 base and the J gene lost 4 bases, with 3 bases spanning the gap. Germline V gene data show CDR1 as SGHDT and CDR2 as YYEEEE. The CDR3 DNA reads TGTGCCAGCAGCTTGTGGAATCAGCCCCAGCATTTT. Translating it yields CASSLWNQPQHF. The full variable domain, rest sourced from reference TRBV5-6 and TRBJ1-5, is DAGVTQSPTHLIKTRGQQVTLRCSPKSGHDTVSWYQQALGQGPQFIFQYYEEEERQRGNFPDRFSGHQFPNYSSELNVNALLLGDSALYLCASSLWNQPQHFGDGTRLSIL.

The chain links TRBV9 to TRBJ1-1; D is unclear. The CDR3 spans 14 residues. V lost 0 bases and J lost 1, with 7 bases in between. Germline loops: CDR1 SGDLS, CDR2 YYNGEE. Here the CDR3 DNA reads TGTGCCAGCAGCGTAGATAAAGGGAACACTGAAGCTTTCTTT. This sequence encodes CASSVDKGNTEAFF.

In DNA form, the CDR3 reads TGTGCTAGTGGCTCTCTCACCATGTCTACGAACACCGGGGAGCTGTTTTTT. Translated: CASGSLTMSTNTGELFF. The chain recombines TRBV12-5 with TRBJ2-2; D is uncertain. The V end lost 6 bases, the J end lost 0 bases, and 17 bases lay between the germline ends. The germline CDR1 and CDR2 sequences are LGHNT and FRNRAP. This CDR3 comprises 17 residues.

The rearrangement joins TRBV5-1 to TRBJ2-1; 10 bases align to TRBD2. V shed 5 bases and J 0 bases; nucleotides not matched to a gene: 14. In germline, CDR1 is SGHRS, CDR2 YFSETQ. There are 19 residues in the CDR3. CDR3 nucleotide sequence: TGCGCCAGCAGGGCGGGTCTAGCGGGGGCCAAGAGCTCCTACAATGAGCAGTTCTTC. This translates into CASRAGLAGAKSSYNEQFF. The variable domain in full, completed from reference TRBV5-1 and TRBJ2-1, reads KAGVTQTPRYLIKTRGQQVTLSCSPISGHRSVSWYQQTPGQGLQFLFEYFSETQRNKGNFPGRFSGRQFSNSRSEMNVSTLELGDSALYLCASRAGLAGAKSSYNEQFFGPGTRLTVL.

V usage is TRBV20-1 and J usage is TRBJ1-5; TRBD1 agrees at 10 bases. V shed 3 bases and J 3 bases; nucleotides not matched to a gene: 11. The CDR3 sequence is 17 residues long. Germline V gene lookup returns CDR1 DFQATT and CDR2 SNEGSKA (reference sequence). DNA of the CDR3: TGCAGTGCTAGTCTCAGAAGGGACAGGGGATACAATCAGCCCCAGCATTTT. Translation: CSASLRRDRGYNQPQHF.

The rearrangement links TRBV6-1 to TRBJ2-3; D is ambiguous. The CDR3 has 13 residues. Between the trimmed V and J ends, which lost 2 bases and 2 bases, there was a span of 5 bases. Germline lookup yields CDR1 MNHNS and CDR2 SASEGT. The CDR3 here is CASSELSTDTQYF. The CDR3, as DNA: TGTGCCAGCAGTGAACTGTCCACAGATACGCAGTATTTT.

This clone was counted a single time. This chain links TRBV21-1 with TRBJ2-5; the table calls TRBD1, which could not be checked here. TRBV21-1 is flagged as a pseudogene. This CDR3 has 13 residues. DNA for the CDR3: TGTGCCAGCAGGGCAGGGGTCCAAGAGACCCAGTACTTC. Translated: CASRAGVQETQYF.

This chain links TRBV15 with TRBJ2-1, with no clear D. The ends were cut back, 0 bases at V and 5 bases at J, with 17 bases in the middle. The germline V gene has CDR1 LNHNV and CDR2 YYDKDF (reference sequence). This CDR3 comprises 17 residues. CDR3 sequence (DNA): TGTGCCACCAGCAGAGAGGAAGGGCGAACTACACACAATGAGCAGTTCTTC. Protein product: CATSREEGRTTHNEQFF.